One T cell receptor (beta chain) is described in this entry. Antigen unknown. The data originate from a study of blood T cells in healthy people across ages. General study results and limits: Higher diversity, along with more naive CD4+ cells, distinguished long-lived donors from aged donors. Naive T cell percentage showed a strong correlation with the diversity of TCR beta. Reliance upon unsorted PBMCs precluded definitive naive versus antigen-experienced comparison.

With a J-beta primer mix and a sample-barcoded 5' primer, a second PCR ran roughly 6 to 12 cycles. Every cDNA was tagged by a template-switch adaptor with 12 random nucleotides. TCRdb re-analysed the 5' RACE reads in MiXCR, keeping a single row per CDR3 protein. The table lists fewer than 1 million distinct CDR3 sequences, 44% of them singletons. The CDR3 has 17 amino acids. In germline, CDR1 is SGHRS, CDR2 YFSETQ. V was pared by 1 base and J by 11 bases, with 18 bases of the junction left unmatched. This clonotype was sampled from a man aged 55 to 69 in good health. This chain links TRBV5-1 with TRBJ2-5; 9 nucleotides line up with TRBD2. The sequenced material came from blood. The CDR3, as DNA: TGCGCCAGCAGCTTGAGAATGGTCCTAGCGGGGAAGGGTGAGCAGTACTTC. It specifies CASSLRMVLAGKGEQYF.